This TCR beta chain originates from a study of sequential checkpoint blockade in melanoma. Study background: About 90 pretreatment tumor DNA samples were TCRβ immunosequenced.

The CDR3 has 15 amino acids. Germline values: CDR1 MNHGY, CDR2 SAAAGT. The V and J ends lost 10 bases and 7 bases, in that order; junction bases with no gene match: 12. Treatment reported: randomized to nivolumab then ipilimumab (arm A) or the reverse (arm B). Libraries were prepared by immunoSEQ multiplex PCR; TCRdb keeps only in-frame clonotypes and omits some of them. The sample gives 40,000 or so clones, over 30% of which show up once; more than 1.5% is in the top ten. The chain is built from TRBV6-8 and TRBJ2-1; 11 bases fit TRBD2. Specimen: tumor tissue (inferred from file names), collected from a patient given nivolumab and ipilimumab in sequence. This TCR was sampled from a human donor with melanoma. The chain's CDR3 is CAIRIAGGPGNEQFF. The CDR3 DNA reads TGTGCCATCAGAATAGCGGGAGGGCCCGGGAATGAGCAGTTCTTC.